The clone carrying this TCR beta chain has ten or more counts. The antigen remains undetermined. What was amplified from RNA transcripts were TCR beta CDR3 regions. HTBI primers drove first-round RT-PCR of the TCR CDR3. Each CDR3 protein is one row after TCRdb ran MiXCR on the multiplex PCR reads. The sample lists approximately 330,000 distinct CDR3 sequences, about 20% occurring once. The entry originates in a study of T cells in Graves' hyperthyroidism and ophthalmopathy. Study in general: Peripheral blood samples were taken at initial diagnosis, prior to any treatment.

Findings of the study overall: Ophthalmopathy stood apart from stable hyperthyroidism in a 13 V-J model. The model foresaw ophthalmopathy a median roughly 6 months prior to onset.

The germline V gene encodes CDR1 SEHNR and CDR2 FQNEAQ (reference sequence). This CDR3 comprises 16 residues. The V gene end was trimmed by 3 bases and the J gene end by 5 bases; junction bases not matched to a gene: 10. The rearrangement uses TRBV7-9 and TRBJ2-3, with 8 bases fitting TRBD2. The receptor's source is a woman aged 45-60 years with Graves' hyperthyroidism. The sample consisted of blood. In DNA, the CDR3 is TGTGCCAGCAGCTTGACGGGAGCGGGAGCAGAAGATACGCAGTATTTT. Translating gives CASSLTGAGAEDTQYF.